These 22 T cell receptor beta chains were all obtained from the same sample, sequenced in a study of cytomegalovirus exposure and HLA in healthy donors. PCR used 60 Vbeta primers and 13 Jbeta primers. Data came from immunoSEQ multiplex PCR; TCRdb stores just in-frame clones and leaves some out. This table has 100,000 to 120,000 clones, about four fifths appearing once. The sample taken for sequencing was PBMCs. These receptors were taken from a man aged 35 to 55 in good health and CMV-seronegative.

The chain carries TRBV28 and TRBJ1-1; unclear D gene. The CDR3 totals 16 residues. Germline V gene sequence: CDR1 MDHEN, CDR2 SYDVKM. Trimming took 3 bases from V and 0 from J, leaving 14 bases between them. DNA of the CDR3: TGTGCCAGCAGTTTTTACCCGAGGAAGATGAACACTGAAGCTTTCTTT. Translating gives CASSFYPRKMNTEAFF.

The rearrangement uses TRBV4-1 and TRBJ2-7, with TRBD2 as a possible D gene (6 bases). The V and J ends lost 3 bases and 5 bases respectively, with 17 bases between them. Germline assignment: CDR1 MGHRA and CDR2 YSYEKL. This CDR3 has 15 residues. In nucleotides, the CDR3 is TGCGCCAGCAGCCAGCTGGGGGGTACCCCCCACGAGCAGTACTTC. It specifies CASSQLGGTPHEQYF.

The V call is TRBV6-6, the J call TRBJ2-7; D is perhaps TRBD2 (5 bases). V was cut by 4 bases and J by 6 bases, with 13 bases left in between. Germline CDR1 and CDR2: MNHNY and SVGAGI (reference sequence). The CDR3 has 13 amino acids. In nucleotides, the CDR3 is TGTGCCAGCAGTTCGGGAACTCGGGCCGAGCAGTACTTC. This encodes CASSSGTRAEQYF.

The chain joins TRBV30 to TRBJ1-3; D unclear. Trimming removed 0 bases from V and 4 bases from J, with 10 bases in between. This CDR3 is 14 amino acids long. CDR1 and CDR2 from the germline V gene are GTSNPN and SVGIG (reference sequence). The CDR3 sequence is CAWSVERRGNTIYF. The CDR3 DNA reads as TGTGCCTGGAGTGTCGAGCGTAGGGGAAACACCATATATTTT.

This sequence joins TRBV6-6 and TRBJ1-1; weak D call: TRBD1 (6 bases). The germline CDR1 and CDR2 sequences are MNHNY and SVGAGI (reference sequence). This CDR3 contains 13 residues. Trimming pared 7 bases from V and 1 base from J, leaving 10 bases between. CDR3 in DNA: TGTGCCAGCACCCCGGACAGGAACACTGAAGCTTTCTTT. It codes for CASTPDRNTEAFF.

The chain has TRBV5-1 and TRBJ1-1; TRBD1 agrees at 7 bases. CDR3 length: 15 residues. V shed 3 bases and J 0 bases; nucleotides not matched to a gene: 5. Germline-derived CDR1 and CDR2 are SGHRS and YFSETQ. The CDR3 reads CASSWEQGMNTEAFF. CDR3 nucleotide sequence: TGCGCCAGCAGCTGGGAACAGGGGATGAACACTGAAGCTTTCTTT.

This chain joins TRBV19 and TRBJ2-2; a possible D gene is TRBD2 (6 bases). The CDR3 totals 15 residues. Germline-derived CDR1 and CDR2 are LNHDA and SQIVND (reference sequence). Trimming cost V 3 bases and J 1 base, with 9 bases left between them. The CDR3: CASSIPGENTGELFF. CDR3 coding DNA: TGTGCCAGTAGTATCCCGGGAGAGAACACCGGGGAGCTGTTTTTT.

The DNA of the CDR3 is TGCAGCGTTGGGACTTGGGGGGGGAACTATGGCTACACCTTC. This sequence encodes CSVGTWGGNYGYTF. This chain links TRBV29-1 with TRBJ1-2; the D gene is possibly TRBD1 (5 bases). CDR1 is SQVTM and CDR2 is ANQGSEA in the germline V gene. Trimming cost V 4 bases and J 2 bases, with 14 bases left between them. This CDR3 has 14 amino acids.

The chain employs TRBV5-4 and TRBJ2-3; the match to TRBD2 covers 10 bases. Germline CDR1 reads SGHNT; CDR2 reads YYREEE (reference sequence). After removal of 4 bases from V and 1 base from J, the junction contained 3 bases not matched to a gene. The CDR3 loop spans 15 amino acids. The CDR3 loop is CASSLGTSGTDTQYF. CDR3 nucleotides: TGTGCCAGCAGCCTGGGGACTAGCGGCACAGATACGCAGTATTTT. The complete variable domain, with remaining parts taken from reference TRBV5-4 and TRBJ2-3, reads ETGVTQSPTHLIKTRGQQVTLRCSSQSGHNTVSWYQQALGQGPQFIFQYYREEENGRGNFPPRFSGLQFPNYSSELNVNALELDDSALYLCASSLGTSGTDTQYFGPGTRLTVL.

The chain uses TRBV19 and TRBJ1-6, with TRBD1 matching 8 bases. The length of the CDR3 is 16 residues. The junction had 4 bases not matched to a gene; V was cut back by 6 bases and J by 0 bases. From germline, CDR1 is LNHDA and CDR2 SQIVND (reference sequence). The CDR3 is CASSRTGSSYNSPLHF. The CDR3, as DNA: TGTGCCAGTAGCCGGACAGGGAGCTCCTATAATTCACCCCTCCACTTT.

The V and J genes are TRBV6-1 and TRBJ1-2, with 7 positions matching TRBD1. Germline CDR1 and CDR2: MNHNS and SASEGT. This CDR3 has 12 amino acids. The ends lost 3 bases at V and 5 bases at J; junction bases unmatched: 0. The CDR3 DNA reads TGTGCCAGCAGTGACAGGGGGTATGGCTACACCTTC. As protein: CASSDRGYGYTF.

The CDR3 DNA follows: TGTGCCAGCATTGGGAGCTCTGGGGCCAACGTCCTGACTTTC. Its translation: CASIGSSGANVLTF. The V gene is TRBV28, the J gene TRBJ2-6, with TRBD2 as a possible D gene (5 bases). Per the germline V gene, CDR1 is MDHEN and CDR2 is SYDVKM. This CDR3 spans 14 amino acids. Trimming took off 7 bases at V and 0 bases at J, with 7 bases between the two ends. Using reference TRBV28 and TRBJ2-6 for the parts outside the CDR3, the full variable domain is DVKVTQSSRYLVKRTGEKVFLECVQDMDHENMFWYRQDPGLGLRLIYFSYDVKMKEKGDIPEGYSVSREKKERFSLILESASTNQTSMYLCASIGSSGANVLTFGAGSRLTVL.

The J gene is TRBJ1-2, the V gene TRBV19, with D unclear. Per germline, CDR1 LNHDA and CDR2 SQIVND (reference sequence). The CDR3 runs to 13 residues. V lost 11 bases and J lost 4, with 17 bases in between. Written as DNA, the CDR3 is TGTGCCGCAAGCTGGGCTGAATTCTATGGCTACACCTTC. Its translation is CAASWAEFYGYTF.

The gene calls are TRBV11-2 and TRBJ2-7, with 11 bases identical to TRBD2. CDR1 SGHAT and CDR2 FQNNGV come from the germline V gene. V lost 5 bases and J lost 2; bases outside the gene matches: 11. The CDR3 extends over 17 amino acids. The CDR3 here is CASSPIGGGLAAYEQYF. The CDR3 region has the DNA TGTGCCAGCAGCCCGATAGGAGGGGGACTAGCGGCCTACGAGCAGTACTTC.

The V call is TRBV4-1, the J call TRBJ2-5, with D possibly being TRBD1 (8 bases). Germline V gene data show CDR1 as MGHRA and CDR2 as YSYEKL. Trimming shortened V by 2 bases and J by 5 bases, and 15 bases separated the two germline ends. The CDR3 runs 15 residues. The CDR3 sequence: CASSQTGGGRETQYF. The CDR3, as DNA: TGCGCCAGCAGCCAAACAGGGGGGGGTCGGGAGACCCAGTACTTC.

The chain recombines TRBV5-4 with TRBJ2-7, with 8 nucleotides matching TRBD2. There are 16 residues in the CDR3. J was trimmed by 0 bases and V by 6 bases; bases with no gene match: 11. CDR1 SGHNT and CDR2 YYREEE come from the germline V gene (reference sequence). CDR3 coding DNA: TGTGCCAGCACCATCCGGGGGGGGCCGAGCTCCTACGAGCAGTACTTC. Translating it yields CASTIRGGPSSYEQYF.

The chain joins TRBV6-5 to TRBJ1-3, with D tentatively TRBD1 (5 bases). The germline V and J ends were trimmed by 2 bases and 0 bases, with 11 bases remaining between them. Germline-derived CDR1 and CDR2 are MNHEY and SVGAGI. There are 16 residues in the CDR3. CDR3 sequence: CASSYGRASSGNTIYF. The DNA of the CDR3 is TGTGCCAGCAGTTACGGCAGGGCCAGCTCTGGAAACACCATATATTTT.

The rearrangement joins TRBV9 to TRBJ2-6; D ambiguous. This CDR3 contains 16 residues. V was pared by 2 bases and J by 0 bases, with 9 bases between. The germline V gene encodes CDR1 SGDLS and CDR2 YYNGEE. The CDR3 spells CASSVRQYSGANVLTF. Here the CDR3 DNA reads TGTGCCAGCAGCGTCAGGCAATACTCTGGGGCCAACGTCCTGACTTTC.

The rearrangement uses TRBV6-1 and TRBJ2-3; TRBD1 matches at 7 bases. The CDR3 sequence is 17 residues long. V was clipped by 4 bases and J by 2 bases; unmatched bases: 12. The germline CDR1 and CDR2 sequences are MNHNS and SASEGT. CDR3 sequence: CASSVNRGPQFTDTQYF. The CDR3 nucleotides read TGTGCCAGCAGTGTTAACAGGGGACCTCAATTCACAGATACGCAGTATTTT.

This chain links TRBV6-5 with TRBJ1-2; D is possibly TRBD1 (5 bases). CDR3 length: 13 amino acids. The V gene lost 3 bases and the J gene lost 2 bases, with 7 bases spanning the gap. CDR1 and CDR2 (germline): MNHEY, SVGAGI. CDR3 sequence: CASSYDSNYGYTF. CDR3 nucleotide sequence: TGTGCCAGCAGTTATGACAGCAACTATGGCTACACCTTC.

This clone appeared a few times. This chain uses TRBV7-3 with TRBJ1-1; weak D call: TRBD1 (5 bases). This CDR3 comprises 13 residues. V gave up 3 bases and J gave up 8 bases, with 13 bases separating them. CDR1 is SGHTA and CDR2 is FQGTGA in the germline V gene. The DNA for the CDR3 is TGTGCCAGCAGCTTTAGGGGCCAACCCGAAGCTTTCTTT. This gives the protein CASSFRGQPEAFF.

The V call is TRBV7-2, the J call TRBJ2-1, with D possibly matching TRBD2 (6 bases). Trimming left V 4 bases short and J 4 bases short, with 17 bases between. This CDR3 contains 16 residues. Germline V gene sequence: CDR1 SGHTA, CDR2 FQGNSA. CDR3 DNA sequence: TGTGCCAGCAGCTGGTATGGCGGGACCGAATACAATGAGCAGTTCTTC. Its protein product is CASSWYGGTEYNEQFF.